The 2 T cell receptor beta chains below were found in one sample sequenced in a study of blood T cells in healthy people across ages. With a J-beta primer mix and a sample-barcoded 5' primer, a second PCR ran roughly 7 to 11 cycles. TCRdb fed the 5' RACE reads into MiXCR, producing one record per CDR3 protein. The data contain under 1,100,000 distinct CDR3 sequences, approximately 25% of them seen just once; the ten biggest clones take up around 0.75%. In addition, the sample was reused for a study of T cells of mothers and their children.

Sample: blood. These receptors were obtained from a girl aged 2-10 years in good health.

This clonotype was observed a handful of times. J is TRBJ2-5 and V is TRBV3-1; weak D call: TRBD2 (7 bases). The CDR3 spans 15 residues. Germline V lookup: CDR1 LGHDT, CDR2 YNNKEL (reference sequence). The germline V and J ends were trimmed by 3 bases and 2 bases, with 13 bases remaining between them. CDR3 protein: CASSQAGAVQETQYF. CDR3 DNA: TGTGCCAGCAGCCAGGCGGGGGCGGTACAAGAGACCCAGTACTTC.

In its sample, this clonotype was seen many times. This chain joins TRBV20-1 and TRBJ2-5, with unresolved D. This CDR3 region has 15 residues. From germline, CDR1 is DFQATT and CDR2 SNEGSKA (reference sequence). Trimming removed 0 bases at V and 2 bases at J, with 13 bases between. The CDR3 is CSARDLRRNQETQYF. The CDR3 bases are TGCAGTGCTAGAGATTTAAGGCGGAATCAAGAGACCCAGTACTTC.